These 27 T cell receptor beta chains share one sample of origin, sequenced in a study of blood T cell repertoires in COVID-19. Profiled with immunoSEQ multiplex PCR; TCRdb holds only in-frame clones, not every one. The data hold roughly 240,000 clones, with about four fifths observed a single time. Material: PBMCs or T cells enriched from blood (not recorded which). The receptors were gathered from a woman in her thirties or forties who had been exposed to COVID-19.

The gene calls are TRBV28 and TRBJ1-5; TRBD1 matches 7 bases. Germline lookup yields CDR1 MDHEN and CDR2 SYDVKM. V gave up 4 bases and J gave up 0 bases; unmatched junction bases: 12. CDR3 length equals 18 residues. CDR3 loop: CASSSLDRVSLSNQPQHF. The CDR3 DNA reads TGTGCCAGCAGTTCCTTAGACAGGGTCTCCCTTAGCAATCAGCCCCAGCATTTT.

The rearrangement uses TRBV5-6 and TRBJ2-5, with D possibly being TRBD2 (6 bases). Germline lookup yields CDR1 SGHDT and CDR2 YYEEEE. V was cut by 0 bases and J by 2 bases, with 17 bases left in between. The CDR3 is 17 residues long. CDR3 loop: CASSLVKGTVVQETQYF. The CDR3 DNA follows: TGTGCCAGCAGCTTGGTTAAGGGGACTGTCGTACAAGAGACCCAGTACTTC.

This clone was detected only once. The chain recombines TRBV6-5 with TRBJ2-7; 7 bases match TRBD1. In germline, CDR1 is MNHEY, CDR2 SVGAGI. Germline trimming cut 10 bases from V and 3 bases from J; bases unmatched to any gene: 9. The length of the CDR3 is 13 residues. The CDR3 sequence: CAIEDWDSYEQYF. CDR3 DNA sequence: TGTGCCATCGAAGATTGGGACAGCTACGAGCAGTACTTC.

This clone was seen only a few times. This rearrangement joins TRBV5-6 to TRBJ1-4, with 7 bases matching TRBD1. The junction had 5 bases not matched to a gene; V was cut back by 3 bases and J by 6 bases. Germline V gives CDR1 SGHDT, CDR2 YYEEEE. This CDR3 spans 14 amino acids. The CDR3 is CASSSGGGDEKLFF. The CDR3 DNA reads TGTGCCAGCAGCTCAGGGGGTGGCGATGAAAAACTGTTTTTT.

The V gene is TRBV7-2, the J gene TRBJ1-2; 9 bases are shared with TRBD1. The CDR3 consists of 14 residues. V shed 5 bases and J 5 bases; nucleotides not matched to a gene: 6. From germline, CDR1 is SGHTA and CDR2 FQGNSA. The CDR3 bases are TGTGCCAGCAGCCGGACAGGGGAACAATATGGCTACACCTTC. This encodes CASSRTGEQYGYTF.

The CDR3 is CASSPPLQGVSATDTQYF. The CDR3 coding sequence is TGTGCCAGCAGTCCGCCACTACAGGGAGTTAGTGCAACAGATACGCAGTATTTT. This chain connects TRBV5-5 to TRBJ2-3, with a possible D match to TRBD1 (6 bases). Trimming left V 5 bases short and J 3 bases short, with 25 bases between. The CDR3 totals 18 residues. The germline CDR1 and CDR2 sequences are SGHKS and YYEKEE (reference sequence).

CDR3 sequence (DNA): TGCGCCAGCAGCTTAGCTAGCACAGATACGCAGTATTTT. The encoded protein is CASSLASTDTQYF. The chain is built from TRBV5-1 and TRBJ2-3, with D unclear. The V end was cut by 2 bases, the J end by 0 bases, with 4 bases between. The CDR3 spans 13 residues. CDR1 and CDR2 from the germline V gene are SGHRS and YFSETQ. Based on the CDR3 plus reference TRBV5-1 and TRBJ2-3, the full variable domain is KAGVTQTPRYLIKTRGQQVTLSCSPISGHRSVSWYQQTPGQGLQFLFEYFSETQRNKGNFPGRFSGRQFSNSRSEMNVSTLELGDSALYLCASSLASTDTQYFGPGTRLTVL.

The CDR3 region is CATLSGSYTDTQYF. In nucleotides, the CDR3 is TGTGCCACCTTAAGCGGGAGCTACACAGATACGCAGTATTTT. V usage is TRBV7-2 and J usage is TRBJ2-3, with 8 positions matching TRBD2. V was pared by 10 bases and J by 2 bases, with 8 bases of the junction left unmatched. The CDR3 sequence is 14 residues long. Germline-derived CDR1 and CDR2 are SGHTA and FQGNSA.

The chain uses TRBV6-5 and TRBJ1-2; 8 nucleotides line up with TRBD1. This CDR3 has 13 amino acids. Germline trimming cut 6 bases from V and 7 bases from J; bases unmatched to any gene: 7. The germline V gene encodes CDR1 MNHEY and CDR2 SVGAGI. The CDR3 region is CASSLPGTGGYTF. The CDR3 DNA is TGTGCCAGCAGCCTACCGGGGACAGGTGGCTACACCTTC.

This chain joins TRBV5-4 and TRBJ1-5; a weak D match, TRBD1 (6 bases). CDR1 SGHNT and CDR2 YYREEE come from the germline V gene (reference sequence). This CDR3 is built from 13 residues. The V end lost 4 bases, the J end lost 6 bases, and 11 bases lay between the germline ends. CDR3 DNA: TGTGCCAGCAGCCTTCAGGGGAGTCAGCCCCAGCATTTT. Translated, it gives CASSLQGSQPQHF. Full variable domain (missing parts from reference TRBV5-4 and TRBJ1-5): ETGVTQSPTHLIKTRGQQVTLRCSSQSGHNTVSWYQQALGQGPQFIFQYYREEENGRGNFPPRFSGLQFPNYSSELNVNALELDDSALYLCASSLQGSQPQHFGDGTRLSIL.

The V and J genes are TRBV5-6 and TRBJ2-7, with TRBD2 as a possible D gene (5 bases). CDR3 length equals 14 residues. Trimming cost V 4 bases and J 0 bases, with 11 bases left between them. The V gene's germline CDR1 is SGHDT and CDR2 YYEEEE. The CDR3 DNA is TGTGCCAGCAGCGGAGGACCTCGCTCCTACGAGCAGTACTTC. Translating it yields CASSGGPRSYEQYF.

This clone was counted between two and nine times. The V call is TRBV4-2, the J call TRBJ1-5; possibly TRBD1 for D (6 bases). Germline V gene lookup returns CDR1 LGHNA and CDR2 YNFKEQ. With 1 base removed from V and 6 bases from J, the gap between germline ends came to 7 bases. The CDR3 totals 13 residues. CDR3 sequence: CASSQARGQPQHF. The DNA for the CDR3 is TGTGCCAGCAGCCAAGCCAGGGGTCAGCCCCAGCATTTT.

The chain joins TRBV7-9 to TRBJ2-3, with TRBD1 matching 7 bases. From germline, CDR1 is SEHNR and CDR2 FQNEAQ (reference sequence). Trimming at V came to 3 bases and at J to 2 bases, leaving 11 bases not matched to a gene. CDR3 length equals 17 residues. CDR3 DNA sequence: TGTGCCAGCAGCTTCTACCACAGGGGAACCCACACAGATACGCAGTATTTT. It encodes CASSFYHRGTHTDTQYF.

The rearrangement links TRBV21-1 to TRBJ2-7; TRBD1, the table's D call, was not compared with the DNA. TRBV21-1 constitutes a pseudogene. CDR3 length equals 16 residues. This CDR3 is CATPGTGGNSGYEQYF. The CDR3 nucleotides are TGTGCCACACCCGGGACAGGGGGGAATAGTGGGTACGAGCAGTACTTC.

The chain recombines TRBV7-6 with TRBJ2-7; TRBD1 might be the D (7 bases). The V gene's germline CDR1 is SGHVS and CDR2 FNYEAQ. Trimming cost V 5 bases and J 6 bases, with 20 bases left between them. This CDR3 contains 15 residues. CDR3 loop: CASSRSGGSWAEQYF. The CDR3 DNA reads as TGTGCCAGCAGCCGCTCAGGGGGGTCGTGGGCCGAGCAGTACTTC. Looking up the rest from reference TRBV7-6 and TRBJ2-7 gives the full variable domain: GAGVSQSPRYKVTKRGQDVALRCDPISGHVSLYWYRQALGQGPEFLTYFNYEAQQDKSGLPNDRFSAERPEGSISTLTIQRTEQRDSAMYRCASSRSGGSWAEQYFGPGTRLTVT.

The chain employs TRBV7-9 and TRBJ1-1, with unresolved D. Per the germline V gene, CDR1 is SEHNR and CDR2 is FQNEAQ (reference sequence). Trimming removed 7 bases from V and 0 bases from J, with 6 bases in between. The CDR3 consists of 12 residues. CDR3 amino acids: CASTTLNTEAFF. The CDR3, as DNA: TGTGCCAGCACCACATTGAACACTGAAGCTTTCTTT.

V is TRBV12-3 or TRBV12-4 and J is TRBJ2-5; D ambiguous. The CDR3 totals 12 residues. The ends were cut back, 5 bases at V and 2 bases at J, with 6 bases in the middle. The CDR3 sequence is CASSQQQETQYF. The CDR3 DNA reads TGTGCCAGCAGTCAACAGCAAGAGACCCAGTACTTC.

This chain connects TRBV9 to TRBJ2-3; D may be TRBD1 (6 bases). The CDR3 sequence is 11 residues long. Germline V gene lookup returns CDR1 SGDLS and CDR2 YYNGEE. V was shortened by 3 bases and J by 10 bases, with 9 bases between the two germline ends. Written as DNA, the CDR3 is TGTGCCAGCAGCGAGGGGGTGGCGCAGTATTTT. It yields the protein CASSEGVAQYF.

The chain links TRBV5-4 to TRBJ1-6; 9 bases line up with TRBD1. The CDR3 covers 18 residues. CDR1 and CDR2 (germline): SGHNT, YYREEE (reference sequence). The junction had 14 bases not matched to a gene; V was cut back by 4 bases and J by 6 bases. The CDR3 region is CASSPTLQGAPGNSPLHF. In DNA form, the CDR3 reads TGTGCCAGCAGCCCCACCCTACAGGGGGCGCCGGGTAATTCACCCCTCCACTTT.

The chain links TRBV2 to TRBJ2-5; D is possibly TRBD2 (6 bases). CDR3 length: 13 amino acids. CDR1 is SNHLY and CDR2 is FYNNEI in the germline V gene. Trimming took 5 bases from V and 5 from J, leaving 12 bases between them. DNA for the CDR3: TGTGCCAGCAGTCGGGACTCCAGGGAGACCCAGTACTTC. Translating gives CASSRDSRETQYF.

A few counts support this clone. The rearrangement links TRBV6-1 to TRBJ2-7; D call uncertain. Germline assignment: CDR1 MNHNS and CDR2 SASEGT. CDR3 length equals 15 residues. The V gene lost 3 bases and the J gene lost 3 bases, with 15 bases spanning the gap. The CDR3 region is CASSDGHWAVYEQYF. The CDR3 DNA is TGTGCCAGCAGTGATGGCCACTGGGCTGTCTACGAGCAGTACTTC.

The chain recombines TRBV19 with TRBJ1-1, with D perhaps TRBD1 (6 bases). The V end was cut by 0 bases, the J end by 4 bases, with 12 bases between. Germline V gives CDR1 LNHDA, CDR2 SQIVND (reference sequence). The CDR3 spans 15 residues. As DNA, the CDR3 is TGTGCCAGTAGTATAGATGGGGGCCGAGCCACTGAAGCTTTCTTT. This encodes CASSIDGGRATEAFF.

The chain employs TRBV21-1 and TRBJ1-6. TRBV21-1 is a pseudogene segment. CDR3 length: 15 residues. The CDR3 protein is CASSSPREGGSPLHF. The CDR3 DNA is TGTGCCAGCAGCTCGCCGAGGGAGGGCGGTTCACCCCTCCACTTT.

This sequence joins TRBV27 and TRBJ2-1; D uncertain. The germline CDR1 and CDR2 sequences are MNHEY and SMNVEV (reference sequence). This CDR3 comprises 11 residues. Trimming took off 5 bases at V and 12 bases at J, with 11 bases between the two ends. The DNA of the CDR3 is TGTGCCAGCAGTGTGGGCTTTGTGCAGTTCTTC. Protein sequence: CASSVGFVQFF.

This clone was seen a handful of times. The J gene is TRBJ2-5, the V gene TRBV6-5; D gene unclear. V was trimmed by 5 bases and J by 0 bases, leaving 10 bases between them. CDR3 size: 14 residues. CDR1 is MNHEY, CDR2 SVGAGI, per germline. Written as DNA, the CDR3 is TGTGCCAGCAGTCAGAGCAGGTACCAAGAGACCCAGTACTTC. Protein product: CASSQSRYQETQYF.

CDR3 DNA: TGTGCCAGCAGCTTCCAGGGGGATCGGGGCTACACCTTC. Translating it yields CASSFQGDRGYTF. The chain links TRBV5-4 to TRBJ1-2; 7 nucleotides line up with TRBD1. In germline, CDR1 is SGHNT, CDR2 YYREEE (reference sequence). Trimming removed 2 bases from V and 8 bases from J; junction bases left unmatched: 6. The CDR3 has 13 amino acids.

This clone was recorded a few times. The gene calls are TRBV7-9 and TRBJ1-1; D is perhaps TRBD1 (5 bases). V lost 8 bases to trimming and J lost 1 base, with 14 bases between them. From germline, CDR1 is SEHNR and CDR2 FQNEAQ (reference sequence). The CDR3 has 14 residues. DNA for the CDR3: TGTGCCAGCGGGGGGAGATGGGGGAACACTGAAGCTTTCTTT. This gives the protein CASGGRWGNTEAFF.